This TCR beta chain was documented in a study of metastatic and nonmetastatic thyroid tumors. Study context: Repertoires from blood and tumor or nodule tissue of malignant and benign thyroid patients were compared.

Source study methods: The distant-metastasis classifier for papillary thyroid cancer was built from CDR3 differences across clinicopathological groups. TCRdb re-processed the PCR reads through MiXCR. TCRdb's processing, not the study's, gives the V and J calls here. The sample has 21,000 or so clones; 18% are singletons. No patient received treatment before thyroid surgery. This clone was counted between two and nine times. Its antigen is unknown. General observations from the study: It was reported that TCR beta diversity was significantly higher in malignant thyroid tumors than benign nodules, in blood and tumor.

The sample comprised blood. The source is a male donor with papillary thyroid cancer or a benign thyroid nodule (not recorded which). Some clones in this sample may be carry-over from other donors' samples.

The chain's CDR3 is CASSKQGNYEQYF. As DNA, the CDR3 is TGTGCCAGCAGCAAACAGGGGAACTACGAGCAGTACTTC. The J gene is TRBJ2-7, the V gene TRBV2, with 7 nucleotides matching TRBD1. The CDR3 has 13 amino acids. Losses at the gene ends were 6 bases for V and 3 bases for J; bases not matched to a gene: 5. CDR1 is SNHLY and CDR2 is FYNNEI in the germline V gene.